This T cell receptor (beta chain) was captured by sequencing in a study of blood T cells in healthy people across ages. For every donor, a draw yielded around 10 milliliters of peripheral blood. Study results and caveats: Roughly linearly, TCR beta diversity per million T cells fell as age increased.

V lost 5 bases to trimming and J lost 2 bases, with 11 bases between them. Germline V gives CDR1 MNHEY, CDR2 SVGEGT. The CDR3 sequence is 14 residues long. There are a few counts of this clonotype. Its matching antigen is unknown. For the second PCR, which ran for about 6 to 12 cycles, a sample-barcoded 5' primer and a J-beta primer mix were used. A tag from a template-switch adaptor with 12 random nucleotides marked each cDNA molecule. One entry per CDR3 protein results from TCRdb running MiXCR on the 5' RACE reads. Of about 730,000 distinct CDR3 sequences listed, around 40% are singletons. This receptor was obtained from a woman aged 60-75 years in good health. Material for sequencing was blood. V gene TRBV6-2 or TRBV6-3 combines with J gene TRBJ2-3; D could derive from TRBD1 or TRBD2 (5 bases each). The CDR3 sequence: CASSTGTHTDTQYF. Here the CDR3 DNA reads TGTGCCAGCAGTACCGGGACCCACACAGATACGCAGTATTTT.